This TCR beta chain was observed in a study of cytomegalovirus exposure and HLA in healthy donors. 60 Vbeta and 13 Jbeta primers were used in PCR. This table comes from immunoSEQ multiplex PCR, and its TCRdb copy is limited to in-frame clones, with some not included. The sample has approximately 140,000 clones, around 60% seen once. The clonotype originates from a woman aged 55-69 years in good health and CMV-seropositive. Sequences were obtained from PBMCs.

The CDR3 spells CASSRIWGRGNTIYF. For the CDR3, the DNA is TGTGCCAGCAGCCGGATTTGGGGCAGAGGAAACACCATATATTTT. This chain connects TRBV7-8 to TRBJ1-3; weak D call: TRBD1 (5 bases). V dropped 5 bases and J dropped 4 bases, with 15 bases sitting between them. The CDR3 extends over 15 amino acids. Per germline, CDR1 SGHVS and CDR2 FQNEAQ.